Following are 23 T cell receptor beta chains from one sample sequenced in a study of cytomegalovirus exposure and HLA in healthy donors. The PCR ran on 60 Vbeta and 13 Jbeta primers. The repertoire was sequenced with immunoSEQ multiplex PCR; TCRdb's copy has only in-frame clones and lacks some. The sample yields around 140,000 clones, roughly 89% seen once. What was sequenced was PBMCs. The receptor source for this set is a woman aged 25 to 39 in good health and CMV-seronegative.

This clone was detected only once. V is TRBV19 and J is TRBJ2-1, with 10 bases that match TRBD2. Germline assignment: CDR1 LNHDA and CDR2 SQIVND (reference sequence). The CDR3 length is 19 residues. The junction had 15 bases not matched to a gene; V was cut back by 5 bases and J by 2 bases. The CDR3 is CASSGAGLAGVPAYNEQFF. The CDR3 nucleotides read TGTGCCAGTAGTGGGGCGGGGCTAGCGGGAGTGCCAGCCTACAATGAGCAGTTCTTC.

CDR3 sequence: CSVGTAGGEQYF. The CDR3 DNA is TGCAGCGTTGGGACAGCGGGGGGCGAGCAGTACTTC. The rearrangement joins TRBV29-1 to TRBJ2-7; TRBD2 agrees at 9 bases. The V gene end was trimmed by 4 bases and the J gene end by 6 bases; junction bases not matched to a gene: 4. The V gene's germline CDR1 is SQVTM and CDR2 ANQGSEA. The CDR3 covers 12 residues.

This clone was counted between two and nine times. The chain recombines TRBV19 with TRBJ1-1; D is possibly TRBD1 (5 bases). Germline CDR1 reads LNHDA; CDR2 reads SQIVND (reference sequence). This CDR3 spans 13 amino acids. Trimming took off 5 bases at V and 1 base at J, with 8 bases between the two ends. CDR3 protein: CASSPQGNTEAFF. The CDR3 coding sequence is TGTGCCAGTAGTCCCCAGGGGAACACTGAAGCTTTCTTT. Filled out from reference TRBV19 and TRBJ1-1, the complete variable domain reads DGGITQSPKYLFRKEGQNVTLSCEQNLNHDAMYWYRQDPGQGLRLIYYSQIVNDFQKGDIAEGYSVSREKKESFPLTVTSAQKNPTAFYLCASSPQGNTEAFFGQGTRLTVV.

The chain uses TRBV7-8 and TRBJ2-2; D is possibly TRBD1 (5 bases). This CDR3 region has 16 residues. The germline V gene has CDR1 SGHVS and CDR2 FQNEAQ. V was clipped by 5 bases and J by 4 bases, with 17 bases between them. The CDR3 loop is CASSPDRIASTGELFF. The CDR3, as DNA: TGTGCCAGCAGCCCTGACAGAATTGCCTCCACCGGGGAGCTGTTTTTT.

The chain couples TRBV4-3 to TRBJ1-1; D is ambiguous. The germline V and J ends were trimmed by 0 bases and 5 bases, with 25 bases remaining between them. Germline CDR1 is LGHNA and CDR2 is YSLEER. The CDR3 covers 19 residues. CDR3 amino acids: CASSQDLFGLRISYTEAFF. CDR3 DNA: TGCGCCAGCAGCCAAGACCTTTTTGGGCTCCGGATCAGTTATACTGAAGCTTTCTTT.

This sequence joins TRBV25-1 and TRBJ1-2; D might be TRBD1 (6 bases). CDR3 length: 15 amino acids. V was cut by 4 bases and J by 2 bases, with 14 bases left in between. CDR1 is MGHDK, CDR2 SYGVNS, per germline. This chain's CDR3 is CASSGQAGRNYGYTF. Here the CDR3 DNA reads TGTGCCAGCAGTGGACAGGCAGGCAGAAACTATGGCTACACCTTC.

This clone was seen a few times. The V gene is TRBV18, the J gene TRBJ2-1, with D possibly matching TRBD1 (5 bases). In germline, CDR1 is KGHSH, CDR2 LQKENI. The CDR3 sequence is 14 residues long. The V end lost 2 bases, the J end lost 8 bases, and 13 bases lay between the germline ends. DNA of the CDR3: TGTGCCAGCTCACCAGGGGCAGACTTCGATGAGCAGTTCTTC. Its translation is CASSPGADFDEQFF.

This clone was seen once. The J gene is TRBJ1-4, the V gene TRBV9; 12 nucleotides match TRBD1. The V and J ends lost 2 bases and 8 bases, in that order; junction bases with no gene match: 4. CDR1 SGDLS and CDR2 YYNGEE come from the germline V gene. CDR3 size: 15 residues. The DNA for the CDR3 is TGTGCCAGCAGCGTCGGGACAGGGGGCTGGGAAAAACTGTTTTTT. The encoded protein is CASSVGTGGWEKLFF.

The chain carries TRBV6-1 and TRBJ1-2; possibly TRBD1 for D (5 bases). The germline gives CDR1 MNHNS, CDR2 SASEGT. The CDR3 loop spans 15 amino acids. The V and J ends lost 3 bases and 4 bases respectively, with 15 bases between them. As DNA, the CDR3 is TGTGCCAGCAGTGATGAACAGGCAACTCTCTATGGCTACACCTTC. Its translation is CASSDEQATLYGYTF.

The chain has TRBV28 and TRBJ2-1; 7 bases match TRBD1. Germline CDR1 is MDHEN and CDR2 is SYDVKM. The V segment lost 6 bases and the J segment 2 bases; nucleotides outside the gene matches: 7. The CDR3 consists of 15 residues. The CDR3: CASSPAQGPYNEQFF. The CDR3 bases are TGTGCCAGCAGCCCCGCACAGGGGCCCTACAATGAGCAGTTCTTC.

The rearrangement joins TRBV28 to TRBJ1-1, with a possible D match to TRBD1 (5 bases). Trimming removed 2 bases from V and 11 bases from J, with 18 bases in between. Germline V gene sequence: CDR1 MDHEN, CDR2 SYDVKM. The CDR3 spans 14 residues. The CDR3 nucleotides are TGTGCCAGCAGTTTACCAGGGCGCTTGACGTCCGCTTTCTTT. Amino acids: CASSLPGRLTSAFF.

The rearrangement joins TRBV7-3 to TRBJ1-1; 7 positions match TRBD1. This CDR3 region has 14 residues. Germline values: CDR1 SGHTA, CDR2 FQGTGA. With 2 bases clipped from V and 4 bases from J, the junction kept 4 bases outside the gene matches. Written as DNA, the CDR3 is TGTGCCAGCAGCTTAGACAGGGATACCACTGAAGCTTTCTTT. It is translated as CASSLDRDTTEAFF.

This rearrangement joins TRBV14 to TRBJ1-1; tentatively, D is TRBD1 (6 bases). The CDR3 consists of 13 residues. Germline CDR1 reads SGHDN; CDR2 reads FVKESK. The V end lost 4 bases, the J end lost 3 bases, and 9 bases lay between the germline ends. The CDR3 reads CASSLQGYTEAFF. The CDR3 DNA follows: TGTGCCAGCAGCCTACAGGGATACACTGAAGCTTTCTTT.

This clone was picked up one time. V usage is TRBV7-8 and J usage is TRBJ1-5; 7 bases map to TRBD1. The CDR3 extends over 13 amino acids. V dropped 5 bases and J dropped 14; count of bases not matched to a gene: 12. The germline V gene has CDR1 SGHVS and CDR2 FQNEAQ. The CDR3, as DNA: TGTGCCAGCAGCCCTAGACAGGGTTGCAGAGAGCATTTT. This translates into CASSPRQGCREHF. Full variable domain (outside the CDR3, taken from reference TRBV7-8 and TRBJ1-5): GAGVSQSPRYKVAKRGQDVALRCDPISGHVSLFWYQQALGQGPEFLTYFQNEAQLDKSGLPSDRFFAERPEGSVSTLKIQRTQQEDSAVYLCASSPRQGCREHFGDGTRLSIL.

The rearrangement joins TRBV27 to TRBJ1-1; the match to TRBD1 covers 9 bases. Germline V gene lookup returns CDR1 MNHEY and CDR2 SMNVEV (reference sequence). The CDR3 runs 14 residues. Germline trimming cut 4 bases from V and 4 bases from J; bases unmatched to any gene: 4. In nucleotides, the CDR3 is TGTGCCAGCAGTTCTGGACAGGGGAGCACTGAAGCTTTCTTT. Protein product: CASSSGQGSTEAFF.

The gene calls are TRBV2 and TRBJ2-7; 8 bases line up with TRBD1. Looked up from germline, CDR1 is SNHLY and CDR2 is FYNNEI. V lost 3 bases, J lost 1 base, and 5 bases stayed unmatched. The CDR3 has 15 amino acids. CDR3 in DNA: TGTGCCAGCAGTGACCAGGGGGCTAATTCCTACGAGCAGTACTTC. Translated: CASSDQGANSYEQYF. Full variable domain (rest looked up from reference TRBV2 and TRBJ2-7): EPEVTQTPSHQVTQMGQEVILRCVPISNHLYFYWYRQILGQKVEFLVSFYNNEISEKSEIFDDQFSVERPDGSNFTLKIRSTKLEDSAMYFCASSDQGANSYEQYFGPGTRLTVT.

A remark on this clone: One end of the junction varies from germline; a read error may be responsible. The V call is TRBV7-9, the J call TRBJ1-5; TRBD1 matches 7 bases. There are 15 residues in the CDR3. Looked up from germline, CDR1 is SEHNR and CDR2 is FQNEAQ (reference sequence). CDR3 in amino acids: CSSSPTGDGNQPQHF. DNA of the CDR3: TGTTCCAGCAGCCCAACAGGGGACGGCAATCAGCCCCAGCATTTT.

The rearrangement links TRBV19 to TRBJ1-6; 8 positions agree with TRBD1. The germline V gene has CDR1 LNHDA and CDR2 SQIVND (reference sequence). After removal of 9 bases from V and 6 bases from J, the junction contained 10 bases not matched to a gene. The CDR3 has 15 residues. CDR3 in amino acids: CASSDRAPINSPLHF. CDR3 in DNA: TGTGCCAGCTCGGACAGGGCCCCTATTAATTCACCCCTCCACTTT.

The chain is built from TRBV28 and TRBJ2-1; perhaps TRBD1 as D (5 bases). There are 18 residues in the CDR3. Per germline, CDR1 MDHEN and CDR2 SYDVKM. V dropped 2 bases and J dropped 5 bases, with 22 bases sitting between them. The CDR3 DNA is TGTGCCAGCAGTTTAGGAAGGGGCAGTACTCTAGGTAACAATGAGCAGTTCTTC. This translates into CASSLGRGSTLGNNEQFF.

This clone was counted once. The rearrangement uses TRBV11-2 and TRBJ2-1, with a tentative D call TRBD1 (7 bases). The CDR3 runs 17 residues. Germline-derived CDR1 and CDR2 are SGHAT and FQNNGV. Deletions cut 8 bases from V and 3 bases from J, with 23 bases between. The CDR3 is CASAQGGPINYYNEQFF. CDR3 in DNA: TGTGCCAGCGCCCAGGGGGGTCCTATAAACTACTACAATGAGCAGTTCTTC. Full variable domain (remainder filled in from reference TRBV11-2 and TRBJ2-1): EAGVAQSPRYKIIEKRQSVAFWCNPISGHATLYWYQQILGQGPKLLIQFQNNGVVDDSQLPKDRFSAERLKGVDSTLKIQPAKLEDSAVYLCASAQGGPINYYNEQFFGPGTRLTVL.

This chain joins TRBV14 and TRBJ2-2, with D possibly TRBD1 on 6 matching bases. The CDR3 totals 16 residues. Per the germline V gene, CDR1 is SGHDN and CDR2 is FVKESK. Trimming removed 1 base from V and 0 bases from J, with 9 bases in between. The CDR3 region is CASSQVGGANTGELFF. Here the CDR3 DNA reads TGTGCCAGCAGCCAAGTTGGGGGCGCGAACACCGGGGAGCTGTTTTTT.

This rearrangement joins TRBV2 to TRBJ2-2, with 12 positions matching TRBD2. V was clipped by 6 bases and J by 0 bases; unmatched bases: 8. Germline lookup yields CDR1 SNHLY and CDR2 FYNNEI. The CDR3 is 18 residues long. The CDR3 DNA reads TGTGCCAGCAGGGTTACGACTAGCGGGGGTACGAACACCGGGGAGCTGTTTTTT. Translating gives CASRVTTSGGTNTGELFF.

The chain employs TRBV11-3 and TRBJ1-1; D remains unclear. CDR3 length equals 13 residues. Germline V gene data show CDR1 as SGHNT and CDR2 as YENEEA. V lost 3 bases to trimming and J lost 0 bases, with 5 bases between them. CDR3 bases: TGTGCCAGCAGCTTTTCCATGAACACTGAAGCTTTCTTT. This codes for CASSFSMNTEAFF.